Presented here are 18 T cell receptor beta chains from one specimen sequenced in a study of cytomegalovirus exposure and HLA in healthy donors. Vbeta (60) and Jbeta (13) primers were used in the PCR. The repertoire was sequenced with immunoSEQ multiplex PCR; TCRdb's copy has only in-frame clones and lacks some. The sample carries over 150,000 clones, 65% to 85% recorded once. The sequenced sample was PBMCs. The receptor source for this set is a woman aged 40 to 49 in good health and CMV-seropositive.

This clone occurred a few times. This chain uses TRBV5-6 with TRBJ1-1; D not certain. In germline, CDR1 is SGHDT, CDR2 YYEEEE. The V end lost 4 bases, the J end lost 6 bases, and 19 bases lay between the germline ends. The CDR3 totals 15 residues. The CDR3 here is CASSVPGWVESEAFF. CDR3 DNA sequence: TGTGCCAGCAGCGTACCGGGATGGGTTGAATCTGAAGCTTTCTTT.

This chain connects TRBV5-4 to TRBJ2-1; TRBD2 agrees at 9 bases. The CDR3 sequence is 15 residues long. Trimming removed 4 bases from V and 7 bases from J; junction bases left unmatched: 9. CDR1 SGHNT and CDR2 YYREEE come from the germline V gene (reference sequence). The CDR3 protein is CASSLGVAGANEQFF. CDR3 nucleotides: TGTGCCAGCAGCCTAGGGGTAGCGGGAGCGAATGAGCAGTTCTTC. Variable domain in full (rest from reference TRBV5-4 and TRBJ2-1): ETGVTQSPTHLIKTRGQQVTLRCSSQSGHNTVSWYQQALGQGPQFIFQYYREEENGRGNFPPRFSGLQFPNYSSELNVNALELDDSALYLCASSLGVAGANEQFFGPGTRLTVL.

The chain carries TRBV4-1 and TRBJ2-3; the D gene is possibly TRBD2 (6 bases). The CDR3 extends over 14 amino acids. Trimming pared 3 bases from V and 5 bases from J, leaving 12 bases between. Looked up from germline, CDR1 is MGHRA and CDR2 is YSYEKL. The CDR3 loop reads CASSQEGHKDTQYF. CDR3 in DNA: TGCGCCAGCAGCCAGGAGGGCCATAAAGATACGCAGTATTTT.

This clone was seen once. The rearrangement joins TRBV28 to TRBJ2-1; the match to TRBD2 covers 7 bases. The CDR3 is made up of 16 amino acids. Germline V gene lookup returns CDR1 MDHEN and CDR2 SYDVKM. The V segment lost 8 bases and the J segment 5 bases; nucleotides outside the gene matches: 15. The CDR3 DNA reads TGTGCCAGCGCCCGAGTAACGGCGGGAGTCAACAATGAGCAGTTCTTC. Amino acids: CASARVTAGVNNEQFF.

Concerning this clone: An end of the junction does not agree with germline; a read error may underlie this. The V gene is TRBV14, the J gene TRBJ2-5, with D tentatively TRBD2 (6 bases). In germline, CDR1 is SGHDN, CDR2 FVKESK. CDR3 length: 15 residues. CDR3 protein: CASSQVGLGQETQYF. The CDR3 DNA reads TGTGCCAGCAGTCAAGTGGGACTGGGACAAGAGACCCAGTACTTC.

The V gene is TRBV23-1, the J gene TRBJ1-1, with a weak D call TRBD1 (6 bases). TRBV23-1 is reported as an ORF; its role is uncertain. The CDR3 runs 13 residues. Deletions cut 4 bases from V and 11 bases from J, with 17 bases between. The CDR3 DNA is TGCGCCAGCAGTCCTACCCCAGGGGTTAGGGCTTTCTTT. Amino acid sequence: CASSPTPGVRAFF.

The chain uses TRBV29-1 and TRBJ1-2; the match to TRBD1 covers 7 bases. V lost 4 bases, J lost 6 bases, and 2 bases stayed unmatched. Germline CDR1 and CDR2: SQVTM and ANQGSEA. This CDR3 spans 11 amino acids. CDR3 in DNA: TGCAGCGTTGCCAGGGGGAATGGCTACACCTTC. Translation gives CSVARGNGYTF.

The chain couples TRBV25-1 to TRBJ2-1; D call uncertain. Trimming cost V 2 bases and J 5 bases, with 7 bases left between them. Germline lookup yields CDR1 MGHDK and CDR2 SYGVNS. This CDR3 is 13 amino acids long. CDR3 sequence: CASSEAQNNEQFF. Written as DNA, the CDR3 is TGTGCCAGCAGTGAAGCACAGAACAATGAGCAGTTCTTC.

This chain connects TRBV19 to TRBJ1-3; a possible D gene is TRBD1 (5 bases). This CDR3 has 13 amino acids. Germline V gene lookup returns CDR1 LNHDA and CDR2 SQIVND (reference sequence). V lost 5 bases, J lost 4 bases, and 9 bases lay in between. The CDR3 nucleotides are TGTGCCAGTAGTGTGGGACTCGGAAACACCATATATTTT. It specifies CASSVGLGNTIYF.

This chain joins TRBV10-3 and TRBJ2-7, with 14 nucleotides matching TRBD2. The CDR3 covers 16 residues. Germline CDR1 reads ENHRY; CDR2 reads SYGVKD. Germline trimming cut 11 bases from V and 4 bases from J; bases unmatched to any gene: 13. CDR3 DNA: TGTGCCGTCGGGACTAGCGGGAGTGGAGGGTTTTACGAGCAGTACTTC. This gives the protein CAVGTSGSGGFYEQYF.

This rearrangement joins TRBV9 to TRBJ2-7; 10 bases are shared with TRBD1. This CDR3 contains 15 residues. Germline V gives CDR1 SGDLS, CDR2 YYNGEE. V shed 1 base, J shed 3 bases, and the junction held 4 bases outside the gene matches. This CDR3 is CASSVTGTGDYEQYF. The CDR3 DNA is TGTGCCAGCAGCGTAACCGGGACAGGGGACTACGAGCAGTACTTC.

The chain recombines TRBV27 with TRBJ2-7; a possible D gene is TRBD1 (6 bases). Trimming removed 4 bases from V and 0 bases from J, with 19 bases in between. Germline CDR1 reads MNHEY; CDR2 reads SMNVEV (reference sequence). This CDR3 region has 17 residues. This CDR3 reads CASSSHKNRDPSYEQYF. CDR3 sequence (DNA): TGTGCCAGCAGTTCACACAAAAACAGGGACCCCTCCTACGAGCAGTACTTC.

The chain carries TRBV10-1 and TRBJ2-5, with D hard to call. The V and J ends lost 2 bases and 1 base respectively, with 5 bases between them. The CDR3 is 13 residues long. Per germline, CDR1 WNHNN and CDR2 SYGVQD (reference sequence). CDR3 in amino acids: CASSEPGQETQYF. The CDR3 DNA sequence: TGCGCCAGCAGTGAGCCCGGCCAAGAGACCCAGTACTTC.

V usage is TRBV30 and J usage is TRBJ2-5; 8 bases are shared with TRBD2. The DNA end favors TRBJ2-7, so the J call may be wrong. Germline assignment: CDR1 GTSNPN and CDR2 SVGIG (reference sequence). This CDR3 comprises 15 residues. The CDR3 reads CAWSSPGLGAYEQYF. The CDR3 bases are TGTGCCTGGAGTTCCCCGGGACTAGGGGCCTACGAGCAGTACTTC.

This clone has just a few counts. J is TRBJ2-7 and V is TRBV29-1; a possible D gene is TRBD2 (6 bases). Looked up from germline, CDR1 is SQVTM and CDR2 is ANQGSEA. The CDR3 consists of 13 residues. The ends were cut back, 3 bases at V and 6 bases at J, with 15 bases in the middle. The chain's CDR3 is CSVDPATGGEQYF. CDR3 nucleotide sequence: TGCAGCGTTGACCCGGCCACCGGGGGCGAGCAGTACTTC.

This chain links TRBV18 with TRBJ2-7; TRBD1 might be the D (7 bases). Trimming removed 0 bases at V and 6 bases at J, with 15 bases between. The CDR3 runs 15 residues. Per the germline V gene, CDR1 is KGHSH and CDR2 is LQKENI. This chain's CDR3 is CASSPPREKGAEQYF. CDR3 coding DNA: TGTGCCAGCTCACCACCCCGGGAGAAGGGGGCCGAGCAGTACTTC.

The chain recombines TRBV7-8 with TRBJ1-4; 8 nucleotides agree with TRBD1. This CDR3 is 14 amino acids long. Germline loops: CDR1 SGHVS, CDR2 FQNEAQ. J gave up 9 bases and V 5 bases, and 8 bases lay outside the gene matches. CDR3: CASSTGQGLQKLFF. The CDR3 DNA reads TGTGCCAGCAGCACCGGACAGGGCCTTCAAAAACTGTTTTTT. The complete variable domain, with remaining parts taken from reference TRBV7-8 and TRBJ1-4, reads GAGVSQSPRYKVAKRGQDVALRCDPISGHVSLFWYQQALGQGPEFLTYFQNEAQLDKSGLPSDRFFAERPEGSVSTLKIQRTQQEDSAVYLCASSTGQGLQKLFFGSGTQLSVL.

The chain uses TRBV10-1 and TRBJ2-1, with 11 nucleotides matching TRBD2. The length of the CDR3 is 15 residues. V shed 6 bases, J shed 2 bases, and the junction held 3 bases outside the gene matches. CDR1 is WNHNN, CDR2 SYGVQD, per germline (reference sequence). Written as DNA, the CDR3 is TGCGCCAGCAGCTCGGGACTAGCGGCCTACAATGAGCAGTTCTTC. It codes for CASSSGLAAYNEQFF.